Described below is a single TCR beta chain sequence and its context. What antigen it recognizes has not been identified. The record has no base qualities; no much larger clone is one base away. The Qiagen DNeasy kit was used to extract genomic DNA from unsorted PBMCs and from the negatively selected CD4+ and CD8+ fractions. TCR beta CDR3 regions were subjected to amplification by immunoSEQ multiplex PCR with primers that anneal to V and J segments. A synthetic immune receptor repertoire was used to minimize amplification bias, and any remaining bias was removed computationally after sequencing. In the source study's methods: Custom Python scripts were used to quantify repertoire diversity as the Shannon entropy index. Unsorted, CD4+ and CD8+ repertoires were examined separately, except in combined analyses, for which CD4+ and CD8+ sequences were merged in silico. A clone counted as expanded when the clone's frequency after treatment rose at least 2-fold relative to C1D1, and clones undetected at baseline were given a pseudocount of 0.5. Singleton clones were defined as clones with 0 or 1 copy at C1D1, and non-singleton clones were defined as clones with 2 or more copies. Clones expanded in unsorted samples were assigned a CD4+, CD8+ or unknown annotation through matching of protein sequences in sorted samples from the same patient. Wilcoxon tests were applied to paired samples to test diversity changes from C1D1 to C4D1. TCRdb holds this immuneACCESS table with in-frame rearrangements only. Some clones are missing; in checked studies, unresolved V genes explain under half, and the rest has no known cause. The V and J calls and clone size are taken from that table; D and trimming were inferred from the DNA. The sample table records about 84,000 clones; about nine tenths of these occur just once. Roughly a fifth of the sample belongs to the ten largest clones.

The time point label of this sample denotes: cycle 1 day 1 (C1D1), immediately before nivolumab initiation. Every trial patient had relapsed following autologous stem cell transplantation, and prior brentuximab vedotin exposure was what differed among cohorts A, B and C. The trial cohort was composed of approximately 60 patients with relapsed/refractory classical Hodgkin lymphoma, for whom complete response, partial response or progressive disease was recorded as best overall response. In the multi-cohort phase II CheckMate 205 trial, trial patients received single-agent nivolumab. An independent review committee assessed best overall response by applying the 2007 International Working Group response criteria. Trial PBMCs were collected just before the start of nivolumab (C1D1) and during therapy at cycle 2 day 1 and cycle 4 day 1. Peripheral blood was collected in 8 mL Vacutainer Cell Preparation Tubes, from which PBMCs were isolated by centrifugation and then cryopreserved.

This sample was taken from a study of PD-1 blockade in classical Hodgkin lymphoma (TCRdb year 2020). Looking at the study overall: Nivolumab dosing was 3 mg/kg intravenously every 2 weeks, continuing until either disease progression or unacceptable toxicity. A peripheral blood immune signature of response to PD-1 blockade in classical Hodgkin lymphoma was defined using TCR beta sequencing and CyTOF. Results and caveats for the whole study, not just this receptor: Baseline TCR diversity was reported to be lower in newly diagnosed patients than in healthy donors, and even lower in relapsed/refractory patients. Among trial patients, those achieving complete response had baseline diversity similar to that of newly diagnosed patients, while diversity was significantly lower in partial responders and progressors. By C4D1, a significant rise was seen in CD4+ TCR diversity but not in CD8+ TCR diversity (p=0.0027 vs p=0.16), and the rise was most apparent among complete responders (p=0.02). Diversity was lower in patients who began nivolumab less than 1 year after ASCT, so these patients were left out of later analyses to avoid confounding by immune reconstitution. Only a single clinical trial cohort was studied, and what caused the repertoire differences, possibly disease activity or prior therapy, remained undefined.

V gives up 5 bases and J gives up 0 bases, and the segment between their germline ends measures 20 bases. Looking up the germline V gene (reference sequence) yields CDR1 GTSNPN and CDR2 SVGIG. The CDR3 goes from the cysteine to the phenylalanine over 16 residues. Only the CDR3 portion is preserved as DNA: 48 bases, with reading frame beginning at the first base. The sequence derives from a human donor with classical Hodgkin lymphoma. This chain is built from TRBV30 and TRBJ2-7; a tentative D match to TRBD1 spans 5 bases. This specimen consisted of peripheral blood mononuclear cells (PBMCs), obtained at baseline. The nucleotide sequence is given as TGTGCCTGGGGGCCAAGGGGTAGCTCCTACTCCTACGAGCAGTACTTC. The translation is CAWGPRGSSYSYEQYF.